This T cell receptor beta chain was sequenced during a study of Ad26.COV2.S vaccination and SARS-CoV-2 variants. Generated by immunoSEQ multiplex PCR, the TCRdb table keeps only in-frame clones and is missing some. Among 350,000 to 500,000 clones listed, 90% were seen once. The germline CDR1 and CDR2 sequences are SGHRS and YFSETQ. The V segment lost 5 bases and the J segment 1 base; nucleotides outside the gene matches: 6. The CDR3 sequence is 15 residues long. Specified treatment: around 19 received Ad26.COV2.S at low or high dose, single or two shots; about five received placebo; per-sample allocation not given. At day 63 after the first vaccine or placebo injection, samples were drawn.

This receptor was obtained from a person aged 18-65 years who received the Ad26.COV2.S COVID-19 vaccine or a placebo. The input for sequencing was peripheral blood, taken in a trial of Ad26.COV2.S vaccine versus placebo. This chain connects TRBV5-1 to TRBJ2-7; TRBD1 aligns across 10 bases. The DNA for the CDR3 is TGCGCCAGCAGACTAGGGACAGGGGCTTCCTACGAGCAGTACTTC. As protein: CASRLGTGASYEQYF.